These 3 T cell receptor beta chains were all obtained from the same sample, sequenced in a study of blood T cell repertoires in COVID-19. The protocol was immunoSEQ multiplex PCR, while the TCRdb copy is restricted to in-frame clones and leaves out a portion. Of under 95,000 clones listed, around 80% are singletons. What was sequenced was peripheral blood. These receptors were obtained from a woman aged 80 or over with acute or convalescent COVID-19.

The chain links TRBV5-1 to TRBJ2-5, with 7 bases matching TRBD2. The CDR3 length is 15 residues. Trimming removed 0 bases from V and 4 bases from J; junction bases left unmatched: 6. CDR1 SGHRS and CDR2 YFSETQ come from the germline V gene. CDR3: CASSLASGEGETQYF. CDR3 coding DNA: TGCGCCAGCAGCTTGGCATCCGGGGAGGGAGAGACCCAGTACTTC. Supplemented by reference TRBV5-1 and TRBJ2-5, the full variable domain reads KAGVTQTPRYLIKTRGQQVTLSCSPISGHRSVSWYQQTPGQGLQFLFEYFSETQRNKGNFPGRFSGRQFSNSRSEMNVSTLELGDSALYLCASSLASGEGETQYFGPGTRLLVL.

This clone occurred a few times. The chain is built from TRBV28 and TRBJ2-1; TRBD2 aligns across 10 bases. CDR3 length: 16 residues. The junction had 7 bases not matched to a gene; V was cut back by 4 bases and J by 4 bases. CDR1 and CDR2 from the germline V gene are MDHEN and SYDVKM. This chain's CDR3 is CASSSRTSGKYNEQFF. As DNA, the CDR3 is TGTGCCAGCAGTTCAAGGACTAGCGGAAAGTACAATGAGCAGTTCTTC.

Only one count was recorded for this clone. The chain uses TRBV10-3 and TRBJ1-1; D possibly corresponds to TRBD1 (6 bases). Per the germline V gene, CDR1 is ENHRY and CDR2 is SYGVKD. V was cut by 3 bases and J by 4 bases, with 9 bases left in between. The CDR3 totals 13 residues. The CDR3 DNA sequence: TGTGCCATCAGTGAAGTACAGGGCACTGAAGCTTTCTTT. Its translation: CAISEVQGTEAFF.